This is a list of T cell receptor beta chains from one sample in a study of T cell responses to AZD1222 COVID-19 vaccine. Using immunoSEQ multiplex PCR, the repertoire was profiled, and TCRdb retains in-frame clones only, with some absent. The sample shows 90,000 to 100,000 clones, roughly 87% of them seen only once. Sequences were derived from peripheral blood, sampled on day 0 of AZD1222 vaccination. Source of these receptors: an adult in good health. The CDR3 runs from the conserved cysteine through the conserved F or W. The order of the fields is D gene, J gene, V gene, clone size, CDR3 protein, CDR3 DNA. A D gene is named only where the DNA matches it firmly. Clone size is not always given. Where it is, it says once, few, many or a class for expanded clones.

d_gene: NA; j_gene: TRBJ1-2; v_gene: TRBV29-1; abundance: once; CDR3aa: CSVDKGGVGGYTF; CDR3nt: TGCAGCGTTGATAAAGGCGGGGTGGGTGGCTACACCTTC
d_gene: NA; j_gene: TRBJ1-1; v_gene: TRBV4-3; abundance: NA; CDR3aa: CASSQEGGWNTEAFF; CDR3nt: TGCGCCAGCAGCCAAGAGGGGGGCTGGAACACTGAAGCTTTCTTT
d_gene: NA; j_gene: TRBJ2-5; v_gene: TRBV9; abundance: NA; CDR3aa: CASSLTKTHIQETQYF; CDR3nt: TGTGCCAGCAGCCTTACAAAGACACATATCCAAGAGACCCAGTACTTC
d_gene: TRBD1; j_gene: TRBJ1-1; v_gene: TRBV27; abundance: NA; CDR3aa: CASSLRQGNTEAFF; CDR3nt: TGTGCCAGCAGTCTCAGACAGGGAAACACTGAAGCTTTCTTT
d_gene: NA; j_gene: TRBJ2-2; v_gene: TRBV12-2; abundance: NA; CDR3aa: CASRLVFRRMRRKNTGELFF; CDR3nt: TGTGCAAGTCGCTTAGTTTTCCGACGAATGCGAAGAAAAAACACCGGGGAGCTGTTTTTT
d_gene: NA; j_gene: TRBJ1-2; v_gene: TRBV2; abundance: once; CDR3aa: CASSDGFSYGYTF; CDR3nt: TGTGCCAGCAGTGATGGGTTTAGCTATGGCTACACCTTC
d_gene: NA; j_gene: TRBJ2-1; v_gene: TRBV10-3; abundance: NA; CDR3aa: CAISDPGERYNEQFF; CDR3nt: TGTGCCATCAGTGACCCGGGGGAGAGATACAATGAGCAGTTCTTC
d_gene: TRBD2; j_gene: TRBJ2-3; v_gene: TRBV7-9; abundance: NA; CDR3aa: CASSPGLADYTDTQYF; CDR3nt: TGTGCCAGCAGCCCAGGACTAGCGGATTACACAGATACGCAGTATTTT
d_gene: NA; j_gene: TRBJ1-1; v_gene: TRBV18; abundance: NA; CDR3aa: CASSPGPRVPNTEAFF; CDR3nt: TGTGCCAGCTCACCAGGTCCAAGGGTCCCGAACACTGAAGCTTTCTTT
d_gene: NA; j_gene: TRBJ1-1; v_gene: TRBV10-3; abundance: NA; CDR3aa: CAISPGTSEAFF; CDR3nt: TGTGCCATCAGCCCAGGGACTAGCGAAGCTTTCTTT
d_gene: NA; j_gene: TRBJ1-2; v_gene: TRBV2; abundance: NA; CDR3aa: CASPKGLSGYTF; CDR3nt: TGTGCCAGCCCTAAGGGTCTAAGTGGGTACACCTTC
d_gene: NA; j_gene: TRBJ2-7; v_gene: TRBV5-6; abundance: NA; CDR3aa: CASSLGSSYEQYF; CDR3nt: TGTGCCAGCAGCTTGGGGAGCTCCTACGAGCAGTACTTC
d_gene: NA; j_gene: TRBJ1-5; v_gene: TRBV19; abundance: NA; CDR3aa: CASTHIRDSNQPQHF; CDR3nt: TGTGCCAGTACACACATCAGGGATAGCAATCAGCCCCAGCATTTT
d_gene: NA; j_gene: TRBJ1-5; v_gene: TRBV19; abundance: NA; CDR3aa: CASSEFENQPQHF; CDR3nt: TGTGCCAGTAGCGAATTCGAAAATCAGCCCCAGCATTTT
d_gene: NA; j_gene: TRBJ1-2; v_gene: TRBV5-4; abundance: medium-sized; CDR3aa: CASRVFSFNYGYTF; CDR3nt: TGTGCCAGCAGGGTTTTCAGCTTTAACTATGGCTACACCTTC